This T cell receptor (beta chain) stems from a study of T cell responses to AZD1222 COVID-19 vaccine. To note about this clone: Its antigen is not known.

Germline V CDR1 and CDR2: MDHEN, SYDVKM. The V end was cut by 1 base, the J end by 9 bases, with 7 bases between. This CDR3 region has 11 residues. Data came from immunoSEQ multiplex PCR; TCRdb stores just in-frame clones and leaves some out. The profile shows roughly 36,000 clones, less than 90% of them singletons. Notes on the study in general: The CD4 TCRs associated with vaccination extended across spike and predominated at 160-218 and 743-854.

The genes are TRBV28 and TRBJ2-7, with D perhaps TRBD1 (5 bases). The specimen was peripheral blood, collected on day 0 of AZD1222 vaccination. This receptor was identified in an adult in good health. This CDR3 reads CASSLSQGQYF. CDR3 coding DNA: TGTGCCAGCAGTTTATCCCAGGGGCAGTACTTC.